The source of this T cell receptor beta chain is a study of cytomegalovirus exposure and HLA in healthy donors. Findings of the study overall: Earlier analysis looked at TCR beta V segments, and most were productive about 87% or about 30% of the time. Highly shared sequence variants in one cluster were likely a sequencing artifact.

V shed 0 bases, J shed 7 bases, and the junction held 6 bases outside the gene matches. CDR1 SGDLS and CDR2 YYNGEE come from the germline V gene. The CDR3 runs to 15 residues. The PCR contained 60 Vbeta and 13 Jbeta primers. Sequencing was performed with immunoSEQ multiplex PCR; in TCRdb, only in-frame clones are kept and a portion is missing. This table has about 110,000 clones, less than 80% appearing once. Unrecorded immune exposures were likely, despite nominal health at sampling. With respect to this clone: The antigen is not known.

The sample was PBMCs. The chain joins TRBV9 to TRBJ1-4, with TRBD1 matching over 7 bases. The sequence was obtained from a middle-aged woman in good health and CMV-seronegative. The DNA of the CDR3 is TGTGCCAGCAGCGTAGGACAGGGTAGAGGTGAAAAACTGTTTTTT. This sequence encodes CASSVGQGRGEKLFF.